The rows below give T cell receptor beta chains drawn from one sample of a study of shared clonotypes between healthy human individuals. Data came from immunoSEQ multiplex PCR; TCRdb stores just in-frame clones and leaves some out. Altogether about 770,000 clones are present, over 55% being singletons, with the ten largest covering under 2%. Sequenced input: memory CD4+ T cells sorted from blood. These receptors were taken from a young woman in good health. The CDR3 runs from the conserved cysteine through the conserved F or W. A D gene is named only where the DNA matches it firmly. For some rows the clone size is stated as once, few or many, or as a class when expanded; others skip it.

>-|TRBJ2-1|-|TRBV20-1
TGCAGTGCTAGTCGGTACAATGAGCAGTTCTTC
CSASRYNEQFF
>TRBD2|TRBJ2-5|few|TRBV6-5
TGTGCCAGCAGTTCGCTAGCGGGGGGAGTGACCCAGTACTTC
CASSSLAGGVTQYF
>-|TRBJ1-2|-|TRBV29-1
TGCAGCGTTGAAGTACCCGGAACCTATGGCTACACCTTC
CSVEVPGTYGYTF
>TRBD1|TRBJ2-1|-|TRBV28
TGTGCCAGCAGTTTAATCGGACAGGGGGCGCGAAATGAGCAGTTCTTC
CASSLIGQGARNEQFF
>TRBD1|TRBJ2-2|-|TRBV5-4
TGTGCCAGCAGCGTGACAGGGGCCACCGGGGAGCTGTTTTTT
CASSVTGATGELFF
>-|TRBJ1-1|few|TRBV5-1
TGCGCCAGCAGCTCGCGCGACGAAAACACTGAAGCTTTCTTT
CASSSRDENTEAFF
>TRBD1|TRBJ2-3|few|TRBV25-1
TGTGCCACAACTCAGGGGACAGCAGCAACAGATACGCAGTATTTT
CATTQGTAATDTQYF
>-|TRBJ1-4|-|TRBV2
TGTGCCAGCAGTGTATTTGAAAAACTGTTTTTT
CASSVFEKLFF
>-|TRBJ1-5|-|TRBV18
TGTGCCAGCTCCCCGATCGGGGGCTTCGAGCCCCAGCATTTT
CASSPIGGFEPQHF
>-|TRBJ1-5|-|TRBV10-2
TGCGCCGCATCGAGTAATTATAGCAATCAGCCCCAGCATTTT
CAASSNYSNQPQHF
>TRBD1|TRBJ1-1|-|TRBV29-1
TGCAGCTCTGGGACAGATAACACTGAAGCTTTCTTT
CSSGTDNTEAFF
>-|TRBJ2-1|-|TRBV6-6
TGTGCCAGCAGTGCCGAACGGTACAATGAGCAGTTCTTC
CASSAERYNEQFF
>-|TRBJ2-1|-|TRBV19
TGTGCCAGTAGCCCAGGACCCCACGCCGATGAGCAGTTCTTC
CASSPGPHADEQFF
>-|TRBJ1-5|-|TRBV28
TGTGCCAGCAGTTTGTGGCAGGGCGGCAATCAGCCCCAGCATTTT
CASSLWQGGNQPQHF
>TRBD1|TRBJ1-4|-|TRBV4-1
TGCGCCAGCAGCCATGTTGCCCGGGACAGAGAAAAACTGTTTTTT
CASSHVARDREKLFF
>-|TRBJ2-1|once|TRBV28
TGTGCCAGCAGTCGGATCCGTGAGCAGTTCTTC
CASSRIREQFF
>TRBD2|TRBJ2-7|-|TRBV28
TGTGCCAGCAGCCTCTCTAGCGGGACCTACGAGCAGTACTTC
CASSLSSGTYEQYF
>-|TRBJ1-2|-|TRBV28
TGTGCCAGCAGGAAGCGGGGGTATGGCTACACCTTC
CASRKRGYGYTF
>-|TRBJ2-3|-|TRBV7-2
TGTGCCAGCAGCCGGCGGTTTCGGACACATAGCACAGATACGCAGTATTTT
CASSRRFRTHSTDTQYF
>-|TRBJ2-5|-|TRBV28
TGTGCCAGCAGCCCCTTTAGGTCAGTCCAAGAGACCCAGTACTTC
CASSPFRSVQETQYF
>-|TRBJ2-7|-|TRBV5-6
TGTGCCAGCAACAAGGACAGTCTGAGGGAGCAGTACTTC
CASNKDSLREQYF
>-|TRBJ2-1|-|TRBV5-1
TGCGCCAGCAGCTTGGCCTGGGGCGCCTACAATGAGCAGTTCTTC
CASSLAWGAYNEQFF
>TRBD1|TRBJ1-2|few|TRBV19
TGTGCCAGTACGGGACAGGGGTCCGAGATGCACTATGGCTACACCTTC
CASTGQGSEMHYGYTF
>-|TRBJ2-7|-|TRBV2
TGTGCCAGCAGTAGGTCGGGCTACGAGCAGTACTTC
CASSRSGYEQYF
>-|TRBJ2-1|-|TRBV20-1
TGCAGGCCCGGGCCGCGAAATGAGCAGTTCTTC
CRPGPRNEQFF
>-|TRBJ2-7|once|TRBV6-1
TGTGCCAGCAGTGTAGGACACTCCTACGAGCAGTACTTC
CASSVGHSYEQYF
>-|TRBJ2-5|few|TRBV30
TGTGCCTGGAGTGTTGGGGAGACCCAGTACTTC
CAWSVGETQYF
>TRBD2|TRBJ2-3|-|TRBV18
TGTGCCAGCTCACGGCTAGCGGGATACACAGATACGCAGTATTTT
CASSRLAGYTDTQYF
>-|TRBJ1-1|-|TRBV6-1
TGTGCCAGCGGCATAGAGAACACTGAAGCTTTCTTT
CASGIENTEAFF
>-|TRBJ2-7|few|TRBV10-3
TGTGCCATCAGTGGACAGGCCGGCTCCTACGAGCAGTACTTC
CAISGQAGSYEQYF
>TRBD2|TRBJ2-1|once|TRBV27
TGTGCCAGCATCCGTTCTAGCGGGGGGTGGATCGATGGGACTAATGAGCAGTTCTTC
CASIRSSGGWIDGTNEQFF
>-|TRBJ1-5|many|TRBV7-9
TGTGCCAGCAGCCAGGGGATCCATAGCAATCAGCCCCAGCATTTT
CASSQGIHSNQPQHF
>-|TRBJ1-1|-|TRBV19
TGTGCCAGTAGGTCGAGTGAGAACACTGAAGCTTTCTTT
CASRSSENTEAFF
>-|TRBJ2-1|once|TRBV5-1
TGCGCCAGCACTCAGTCAGGCAGCTCCTACAATGAGCAGTTCTTC
CASTQSGSSYNEQFF
>-|TRBJ2-1|-|TRBV19
TGTGCCAGTTCGGGTGGTGCGGCTCGAGGCAATGAGCAGTTCTTC
CASSGGAARGNEQFF
>TRBD1|TRBJ1-3|-|TRBV4-2
TGTGCCAGCAGCCAAGTGGGACAGGCAGGAAACACCATATATTTT
CASSQVGQAGNTIYF
>-|TRBJ1-2|-|TRBV15
TGTGCCACCAGCAGAGCGGGCCGGGGGCGCGGCTACACCTTC
CATSRAGRGRGYTF
>TRBD2|TRBJ2-1|few|TRBV4-1
TGCGCCAGCAGCCAGCTAGCGGGAGGGCCCTATGAGCAGTTCTTC
CASSQLAGGPYEQFF
>TRBD2|TRBJ2-2|-|TRBV2
TGTGCCAGCACCCTGACGACTAGCGGGAGCGGGGAGCTGTTTTTT
CASTLTTSGSGELFF
>-|TRBJ1-5|-|TRBV18
TGTGCCAGCTCTCGGGGGGCTGGGAATCAGCCCCAGCATTTT
CASSRGAGNQPQHF
>-|TRBJ2-7|-|TRBV27
TGTGCCAGCAGTTCCGTGCGTAGGGGGAGCTCCTACGAGCAGTACTTC
CASSSVRRGSSYEQYF
>TRBD2|TRBJ2-1|-|TRBV7-2
TGTGCCAGCCTCGACAGAAGGACTAGCGGGACTGCCCAGTTCTTC
CASLDRRTSGTAQFF
>-|TRBJ2-3|once|TRBV11-2
TGTGCCAGCAGCAGTACATCTAGCACAGATACGCAGTATTTT
CASSSTSSTDTQYF
>-|TRBJ1-5|-|TRBV5-5
TGTGCCAGCAGCCTGGGCCCCCTGGTAGCCCAGCATTTT
CASSLGPLVAQHF
>-|TRBJ2-2|-|TRBV18
TGTGCCAGCTCACCCCCGGGCGGGGAGCTGTTTTTT
CASSPPGGELFF
>TRBD2|TRBJ2-1|-|TRBV28
TGTGCCAGCAGTTACCCGGGACTAGGGTTTGAGCAGTTCTTC
CASSYPGLGFEQFF
>TRBD2|TRBJ2-7|-|TRBV5-1
TGCGCCAGCAGCTGGGGGGAGGGCCTGAGCTCCTACGAGCAGTACTTC
CASSWGEGLSSYEQYF
>TRBD2|TRBJ2-7|-|TRBV6-5
TGTGCCAGCAGTTACTCTCGGACTAGAGGGAGCGAGCAGTACTTC
CASSYSRTRGSEQYF
>-|TRBJ1-1|-|TRBV18
TGTGCCAGCTCACCACCGGGAAACAACAGGAACACTGAAGCTTTCTTT
CASSPPGNNRNTEAFF
>-|TRBJ1-1|-|TRBV28
TGTGCCAGCATCATAGGGCAGGGCAACACTGAAGCTTTCTTT
CASIIGQGNTEAFF
>TRBD1|TRBJ1-2|-|TRBV6-5
TGTGCCAGCAGTAAAGGACAGGCAGACTATGGCTACACCTTC
CASSKGQADYGYTF
>TRBD2|TRBJ2-5|-|TRBV5-1
TGCGCCAGCAGACTAGCGGGAGAAGAGACCCAGTACTTC
CASRLAGEETQYF
>-|TRBJ2-7|-|TRBV7-9
TGTGCCAGCAGCTTAGAGGGGTTAGCGTACGAGCAGTACTTC
CASSLEGLAYEQYF
>-|TRBJ1-5|-|TRBV6-6
TGTGCCAGCAGGGTTCGGGGGGGCGCGTATCAGCCCCAGCATTTT
CASRVRGGAYQPQHF
>-|TRBJ1-2|few|TRBV28
TGTGCCAGCACAGTCACAGGGATGGGAGATGGCTACACCTTC
CASTVTGMGDGYTF
>-|TRBJ1-4|-|TRBV5-1
TGCGCCAGCAGCTTGGCCCAGGGAACTAATGAAAAACTGTTTTTT
CASSLAQGTNEKLFF
>-|TRBJ2-7|-|TRBV1
TGCACCAGCAGACCGATCAGGGTTGGCGAGCAGTACTTC
CTSRPIRVGEQYF
>-|TRBJ2-7|once|TRBV19
TGTGCCAGTAGCCCGTGGTCAGCGTACTACGAGCAGTACTTC
CASSPWSAYYEQYF